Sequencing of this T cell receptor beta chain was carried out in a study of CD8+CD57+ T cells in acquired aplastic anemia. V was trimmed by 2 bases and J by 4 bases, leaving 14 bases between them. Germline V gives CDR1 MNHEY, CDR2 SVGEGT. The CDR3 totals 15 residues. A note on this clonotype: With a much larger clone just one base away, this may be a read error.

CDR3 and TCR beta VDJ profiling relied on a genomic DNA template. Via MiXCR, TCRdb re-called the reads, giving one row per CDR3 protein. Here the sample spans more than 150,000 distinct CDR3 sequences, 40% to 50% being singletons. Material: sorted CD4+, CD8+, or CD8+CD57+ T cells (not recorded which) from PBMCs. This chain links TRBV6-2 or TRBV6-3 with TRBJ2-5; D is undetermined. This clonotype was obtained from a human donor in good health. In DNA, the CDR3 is TGTGCCAGCAGTTACCTAAGGACGCGCAGAGAGACCCAGTACTTC. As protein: CASSYLRTRRETQYF.